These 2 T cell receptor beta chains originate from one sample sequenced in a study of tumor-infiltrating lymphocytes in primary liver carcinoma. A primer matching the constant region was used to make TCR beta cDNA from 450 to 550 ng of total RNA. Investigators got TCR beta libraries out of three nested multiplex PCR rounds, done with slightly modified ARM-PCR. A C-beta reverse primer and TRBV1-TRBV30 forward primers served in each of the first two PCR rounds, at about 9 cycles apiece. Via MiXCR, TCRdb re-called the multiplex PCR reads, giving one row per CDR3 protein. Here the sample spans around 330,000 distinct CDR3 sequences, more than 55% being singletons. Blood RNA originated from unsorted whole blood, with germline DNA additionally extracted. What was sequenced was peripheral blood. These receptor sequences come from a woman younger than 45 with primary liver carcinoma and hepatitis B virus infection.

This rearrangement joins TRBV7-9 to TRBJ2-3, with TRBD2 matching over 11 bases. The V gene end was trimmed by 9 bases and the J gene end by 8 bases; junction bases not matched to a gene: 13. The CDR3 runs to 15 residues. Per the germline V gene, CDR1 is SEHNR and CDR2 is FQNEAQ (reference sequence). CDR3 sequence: CARRKLAGVGGTQYF. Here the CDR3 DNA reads TGTGCCAGGAGGAAACTAGCGGGAGTAGGTGGTACGCAGTATTTT.

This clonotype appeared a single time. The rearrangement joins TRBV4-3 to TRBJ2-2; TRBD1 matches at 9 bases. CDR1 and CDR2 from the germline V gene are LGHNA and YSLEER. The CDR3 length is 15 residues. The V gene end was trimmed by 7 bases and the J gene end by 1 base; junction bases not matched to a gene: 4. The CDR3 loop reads CASNLGQGNTGELFF. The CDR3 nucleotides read TGCGCCAGCAACCTGGGACAGGGGAACACCGGGGAGCTGTTTTTT.